The next 11 T cell receptor beta chains were all read from a single sample in a study of cytomegalovirus exposure and HLA in healthy donors. Vbeta (60) and Jbeta (13) primers were used in the PCR. Data came from immunoSEQ multiplex PCR; TCRdb stores just in-frame clones and leaves some out. The top ten hold 3% to 3.5% of the sample, which has 90,000 to 120,000 clones, around 80% seen once. The specimen sequenced was PBMCs. Receptors originate from a woman between 40 and 55 years old in good health and CMV-seronegative.

The chain has TRBV30 and TRBJ2-3; the match to TRBD2 covers 12 bases. V was clipped by 0 bases and J by 8 bases; unmatched bases: 3. Germline CDR1 reads GTSNPN; CDR2 reads SVGIG (reference sequence). The CDR3 extends over 14 amino acids. The CDR3 DNA reads as TGTGCCTGGAGTGTCCTAGCGGGGGGGGGTACGCAGTATTTT. Protein: CAWSVLAGGGTQYF.

The chain carries TRBV6-6 and TRBJ1-3; D might be TRBD1 (5 bases). Trimming shortened V by 5 bases and J by 0 bases, and 11 bases separated the two germline ends. Germline CDR1 is MNHNY and CDR2 is SVGAGI (reference sequence). The CDR3 has 15 amino acids. The CDR3 nucleotides are TGTGCCAGCAGTAGGGACTACTACTCTGGAAACACCATATATTTT. Amino acids: CASSRDYYSGNTIYF.

This clone was counted only a few times. The V call is TRBV27, the J call TRBJ2-3, with 12 bases that match TRBD2. The ends lost 4 bases at V and 6 bases at J; junction bases unmatched: 14. Germline V gene data show CDR1 as MNHEY and CDR2 as SMNVEV (reference sequence). This CDR3 spans 18 amino acids. The CDR3 reads CASSSYPTSGRGLDTQYF. CDR3 DNA sequence: TGTGCCAGCAGTTCCTACCCGACTAGCGGGAGAGGGTTGGATACGCAGTATTTT.

This chain connects TRBV30 to TRBJ2-2; 12 bases line up with TRBD2. Trimming cost V 4 bases and J 1 base; bases outside gene matches: 4. CDR3 size: 16 residues. From germline, CDR1 is GTSNPN and CDR2 SVGIG (reference sequence). The CDR3 is CAWIPGLAGNTGELFF. The CDR3 bases are TGTGCCTGGATTCCGGGACTAGCGGGGAACACCGGGGAGCTGTTTTTT.

A remark on this clone: The sample holds other DNA sequences that translate to the same CDR3. The V gene is TRBV4-1, the J gene TRBJ2-1; 8 bases agree with TRBD2. CDR3 length: 17 amino acids. Germline assignment: CDR1 MGHRA and CDR2 YSYEKL. J gave up 10 bases and V 0 bases, and 14 bases lay outside the gene matches. CDR3 protein: CASSQELAAPVSNEQFF. The CDR3 DNA sequence: TGCGCCAGCAGCCAAGAACTAGCGGCACCCGTCTCTAACGAGCAGTTCTTC.

V gene TRBV18 combines with J gene TRBJ1-2; possibly TRBD1 for D (6 bases). The germline V and J ends were trimmed by 4 bases and 4 bases, with 16 bases remaining between them. In germline, CDR1 is KGHSH, CDR2 LQKENI. CDR3 length: 15 residues. This chain's CDR3 is CASSRLPEGGYGYTF. Here the CDR3 DNA reads TGTGCCAGCTCACGGCTCCCGGAAGGGGGCTATGGCTACACCTTC. Complete variable domain (other parts from reference TRBV18 and TRBJ1-2): NAGVMQNPRHLVRRRGQEARLRCSPMKGHSHVYWYRQLPEEGLKFMVYLQKENIIDESGMPKERFSAEFPKEGPSILRIQQVVRGDSAAYFCASSRLPEGGYGYTFGSGTRLTVV.

The chain joins TRBV9 to TRBJ2-2; D is unclear. The V gene lost 3 bases and the J gene lost 0 bases, with 9 bases spanning the gap. Germline loops: CDR1 SGDLS, CDR2 YYNGEE. The CDR3 runs 15 residues. CDR3: CASSGDTPNTGELFF. The CDR3 region has the DNA TGTGCCAGCAGCGGTGACACCCCGAACACCGGGGAGCTGTTTTTT.

This clone appeared a few times. J is TRBJ2-1 and V is TRBV7-2, with D perhaps matching TRBD2 (6 bases). Germline V CDR1 and CDR2: SGHTA, FQGNSA. V lost 1 base, J lost 8 bases, and 9 bases lay in between. The CDR3 runs to 13 residues. The CDR3: CASSLGRADEQFF. The CDR3 DNA reads as TGTGCCAGCAGCTTAGGGAGGGCCGATGAGCAGTTCTTC.

The genes are TRBV5-1 and TRBJ2-6, with a weak D call TRBD1 (5 bases). Trimming removed 3 bases at V and 0 bases at J, with 7 bases between. CDR3 size: 15 residues. Germline V gene lookup returns CDR1 SGHRS and CDR2 YFSETQ. The CDR3 here is CASSYDSSGANVLTF. The CDR3 bases are TGCGCCAGCAGCTATGACAGCTCTGGGGCCAACGTCCTGACTTTC.

The CDR3 protein is CASSLADGYGTGQAMNTEAFF. CDR3 in DNA: TGCGCCAGCAGCTTGGCCGATGGATACGGGACAGGGCAGGCCATGAACACTGAAGCTTTCTTT. The chain couples TRBV5-1 to TRBJ1-1, with TRBD1 matching 9 bases. The CDR3 is 21 amino acids. V shed 0 bases and J 0 bases; nucleotides not matched to a gene: 18. The germline V gene has CDR1 SGHRS and CDR2 YFSETQ.

This chain uses TRBV28 with TRBJ1-5, with TRBD1 identical over 8 bases. This CDR3 contains 16 residues. Germline V gene sequence: CDR1 MDHEN, CDR2 SYDVKM. J gave up 6 bases and V 1 base, and 8 bases lay outside the gene matches. The CDR3 sequence: CASSLLGQGASQPQHF. In DNA, the CDR3 is TGTGCCAGCAGTTTATTGGGTCAGGGGGCAAGTCAGCCCCAGCATTTT.